The 20 T cell receptor beta chains below all came from one sample that was sequenced in a study of cytomegalovirus exposure and HLA in healthy donors (dated by TCRdb to 2015 to 2018). The library was obtained by the immunoSEQ multiplex PCR assay. A mixture of 60 forward primers for TCR Vbeta segments and 13 reverse primers for TCR Jbeta segments was used in the multiplex PCR. In TCRdb, the immuneACCESS table is reduced to in-frame sequences with V and J assigned. These tables do not hold every clone; where another copy was compared, an unresolved V gene accounts for under half, and the others remain unexplained. The sample table contains 150,000 to 200,000 clones; only one count was recorded for roughly 70% of them. Approximately 1.6% of the sample is in the top ten clones. Sample: PBMCs. The receptors were sampled from a girl aged 5 to 17 in good health and CMV-seronegative.

The chain employs TRBV2 and TRBJ2-7; 7 bases match TRBD2. CDR1 and CDR2 from the germline V gene are SNHLY and FYNNEI. J was trimmed by 2 bases and V by 11 bases; bases with no gene match: 12. This CDR3 is 14 amino acids long. The CDR3 DNA follows: TGTGCCGGTCGTGGTAGCGGGCCCGCCTACGAGCAGTACTTC. Amino acid sequence: CAGRGSGPAYEQYF.

The chain links TRBV30 to TRBJ1-3; D remains ambiguous. The ends were cut back, 7 bases at V and 0 bases at J, with 10 bases in the middle. The CDR3 loop spans 13 amino acids. CDR1 and CDR2 from the germline V gene are GTSNPN and SVGIG (reference sequence). For the CDR3, the DNA is TGTGCCTTCACGGGTAGCTCTGGAAACACCATATATTTT. It translates to CAFTGSSGNTIYF. Full variable domain (outside the CDR3, taken from reference TRBV30 and TRBJ1-3): SQTIHQWPATLVQPVGSPLSLECTVEGTSNPNLYWYRQAAGRGLQLLFYSVGIGQISSEVPQNLSASRPQDRQFILSSKKLLLSDSGFYLCAFTGSSGNTIYFGEGSWLTVV.

The chain uses TRBV11-2 and TRBJ2-2; D remains ambiguous. CDR3 size: 13 residues. Per the germline V gene, CDR1 is SGHAT and CDR2 is FQNNGV. Trimming left V 3 bases short and J 5 bases short, with 7 bases between. In DNA, the CDR3 is TGTGCCAGCAGCTTGCGCCTAACCGGGGAGCTGTTTTTT. This codes for CASSLRLTGELFF.

The chain combines TRBV30 with TRBJ1-2; tentative D call: TRBD1 (6 bases). Trimming removed 5 bases from V and 7 bases from J, with 26 bases in between. Looked up from germline, CDR1 is GTSNPN and CDR2 is SVGIG (reference sequence). The CDR3 covers 16 residues. CDR3 DNA: TGTGCCTGGGAACCGGGACACTTCTCCCCTAAGGGTGGCTACACCTTC. It encodes CAWEPGHFSPKGGYTF. Full variable domain (remainder filled in from reference TRBV30 and TRBJ1-2): SQTIHQWPATLVQPVGSPLSLECTVEGTSNPNLYWYRQAAGRGLQLLFYSVGIGQISSEVPQNLSASRPQDRQFILSSKKLLLSDSGFYLCAWEPGHFSPKGGYTFGSGTRLTVV.

This clone turned up a few times. As DNA, the CDR3 is TGTGCCAGCAGCTCCGGGGACAGGGGAGAGAGATCACCCCTCCACTTT. Amino acids: CASSSGDRGERSPLHF. The rearrangement uses TRBV9 and TRBJ1-6; 10 bases line up with TRBD1. This CDR3 is built from 16 residues. Per germline, CDR1 SGDLS and CDR2 YYNGEE. The trim removed 4 bases at V and 10 bases at J, leaving 11 bases unmatched. The complete variable domain, with remaining parts taken from reference TRBV9 and TRBJ1-6, reads DSGVTQTPKHLITATGQRVTLRCSPRSGDLSVYWYQQSLDQGLQFLIQYYNGEERAKGNILERFSAQQFPDLHSELNLSSLELGDSALYFCASSSGDRGERSPLHFGNGTRLTVT.

The rearrangement uses TRBV5-1 and TRBJ1-1; no definite D call. The germline V and J ends were trimmed by 0 bases and 6 bases, with 15 bases remaining between them. The CDR3 is 15 amino acids. The V gene's germline CDR1 is SGHRS and CDR2 YFSETQ. The CDR3 loop reads CASSLEAGVEPEAFF. DNA of the CDR3: TGCGCCAGCAGCTTGGAGGCAGGCGTTGAGCCTGAAGCTTTCTTT.

The chain has TRBV19 and TRBJ1-5; 9 nucleotides align to TRBD1. The CDR3 extends over 15 amino acids. Germline CDR1 is LNHDA and CDR2 is SQIVND (reference sequence). J was trimmed by 5 bases and V by 6 bases; bases with no gene match: 8. CDR3 loop: CASRDTGGGYQPQHF. The CDR3 nucleotides are TGTGCCAGTAGGGATACAGGGGGCGGTTATCAGCCCCAGCATTTT.

The chain employs TRBV7-2 and TRBJ2-3; D might be TRBD1 (5 bases). The CDR3 length is 15 residues. Per germline, CDR1 SGHTA and CDR2 FQGNSA. V was trimmed by 1 base and J by 3 bases, leaving 11 bases between them. CDR3 loop: CASSLVGRATDTQYF. The CDR3, as DNA: TGTGCCAGCAGCTTAGTAGGCAGGGCGACAGATACGCAGTATTTT.

The chain joins TRBV6-1 to TRBJ1-2; D is ambiguous. Per the germline V gene, CDR1 is MNHNS and CDR2 is SASEGT. CDR3 length equals 14 residues. V lost 4 bases and J 7 bases, leaving 16 bases between the germline ends. CDR3 sequence (DNA): TGTGCCAGCAGTGTAGGAGACGGCCTGGGTGGCTACACCTTC. Translation: CASSVGDGLGGYTF.

Turning to this clone: A junction end diverges from the germline sequence, so it may reflect a read error. The J gene is TRBJ2-5, the V gene TRBV7-7, with 10 bases lining up with TRBD1. This CDR3 region has 19 residues. Germline CDR1 SSHAT, CDR2 FNYEAQ (reference sequence). The CDR3 loop reads CASSLGMYGTGDAQETQYF. The CDR3 DNA is TGTGCTAGCAGCTTAGGCATGTACGGGACAGGGGATGCTCAAGAGACCCAGTACTTC.

V usage is TRBV5-1 and J usage is TRBJ2-3; TRBD1 might be the D (6 bases). Germline CDR1 and CDR2: SGHRS and YFSETQ. CDR3 length: 15 residues. Trimming removed 4 bases at V and 1 base at J, with 13 bases between. CDR3 DNA: TGCGCCAGCAGCGTACAGGGATGGGGCACAGATACGCAGTATTTT. Translating it yields CASSVQGWGTDTQYF.

The chain couples TRBV29-1 to TRBJ2-7; TRBD1 matches 7 bases. This CDR3 is built from 12 residues. V shed 6 bases, J shed 5 bases, and the junction held 7 bases outside the gene matches. Germline values: CDR1 SQVTM, CDR2 ANQGSEA. CDR3 nucleotides: TGCAGCGTCGAAAACAGGGGCCACGAGCAGTACTTC. The encoded protein is CSVENRGHEQYF.

V and J are TRBV15 and TRBJ1-2; 8 bases map to TRBD1. The CDR3 runs to 17 residues. After removal of 4 bases from V and 0 bases from J, the junction contained 10 bases not matched to a gene. Germline V gene sequence: CDR1 LNHNV, CDR2 YYDKDF (reference sequence). This CDR3 is CATSIGQGTHSNYGYTF. CDR3 DNA sequence: TGTGCCACCAGCATCGGACAGGGTACTCATTCTAACTATGGCTACACCTTC.

The chain has TRBV5-1 and TRBJ2-1; D is uncertain. The V and J ends lost 0 bases and 0 bases respectively, with 10 bases between them. In germline, CDR1 is SGHRS, CDR2 YFSETQ. The CDR3 is 16 residues long. The CDR3 loop is CASSLAPSSSYNEQFF. Written as DNA, the CDR3 is TGCGCCAGCAGCTTGGCCCCATCGAGCTCCTACAATGAGCAGTTCTTC.

The gene calls are TRBV19 and TRBJ2-2, with 12 bases lining up with TRBD2. The CDR3 sequence is 18 residues long. Trimming removed 3 bases from V and 6 bases from J; junction bases left unmatched: 11. Germline CDR1 LNHDA, CDR2 SQIVND (reference sequence). In nucleotides, the CDR3 is TGTGCCAGTAGTATCTCCTCCCTAGGGACTAGCGGGCCCGGGGAGCTGTTTTTT. This encodes CASSISSLGTSGPGELFF.

This chain joins TRBV2 and TRBJ2-1, with a tentative D call TRBD2 (7 bases). CDR3 length: 15 residues. CDR1 and CDR2 from the germline V gene are SNHLY and FYNNEI. V lost 4 bases and J 10 bases, leaving 20 bases between the germline ends. CDR3 in amino acids: CASSVGGAQRSEQFF. CDR3 nucleotides: TGTGCCAGCAGTGTGGGGGGGGCCCAGCGATCGGAGCAGTTCTTC.

This clone was observed a single time. CDR3 protein: CASSNRDRASYEQYF. The CDR3 DNA follows: TGTGCCAGTAGTAACCGGGACAGGGCTTCCTACGAGCAGTACTTC. The chain has TRBV19 and TRBJ2-7, with 9 bases that match TRBD1. This CDR3 region has 15 residues. After removal of 4 bases from V and 1 base from J, the junction contained 5 bases not matched to a gene. Germline V CDR1 and CDR2: LNHDA, SQIVND (reference sequence).

V usage is TRBV2 and J usage is TRBJ1-5; D perhaps matches TRBD1 (5 bases). V shed 5 bases and J shed 7 bases, with 15 bases lying between them. The germline V gene has CDR1 SNHLY and CDR2 FYNNEI. CDR3 length: 14 amino acids. CDR3 residues: CASSSDQGGQPQHF. CDR3 bases: TGTGCCAGCAGTTCTGACCAGGGTGGGCAGCCCCAGCATTTT. Supplemented by reference TRBV2 and TRBJ1-5, the full variable domain reads EPEVTQTPSHQVTQMGQEVILRCVPISNHLYFYWYRQILGQKVEFLVSFYNNEISEKSEIFDDQFSVERPDGSNFTLKIRSTKLEDSAMYFCASSSDQGGQPQHFGDGTRLSIL.

This clone was detected only a few times. The rearrangement joins TRBV6-5 to TRBJ1-6, with 10 bases fitting TRBD1. This CDR3 is 12 amino acids long. CDR1 and CDR2 from the germline V gene are MNHEY and SVGAGI. Trimming at V came to 8 bases and at J to 8 bases, leaving 0 bases not matched to a gene. The CDR3 loop is CASGQGDSPLHF. The CDR3 DNA reads as TGTGCCAGCGGACAGGGGGATTCACCCCTCCACTTT.

This clone came up once. The gene calls are TRBV9 and TRBJ2-7; no clear D. CDR3 length equals 15 residues. Trimming pared 0 bases from V and 2 bases from J, leaving 12 bases between. Per germline, CDR1 SGDLS and CDR2 YYNGEE. The DNA for the CDR3 is TGTGCCAGCAGCGTAGAACCGGGTATCCCCTACGAGCAGTACTTC. As protein: CASSVEPGIPYEQYF.